One sample yielded the 18 T cell receptor beta chains listed below, sequenced in a study of immune heterogeneity within non-small cell lung tumors. The authors used roughly 650 ng of bulk tumor genomic DNA per sample as template. Multiple biopsies spaced far apart were taken from each primary tumor during surgery. Enrolled individuals presented with untreated, newly diagnosed non-small cell lung cancer and received curative surgery. It was a multiplex PCR that amplified TCR beta CDR3, with 32 V and 13 J primers. TCRdb ran MiXCR on the multiplex PCR reads and lists one entry per CDR3 protein. The table lists about 2,600 distinct CDR3 sequences, over 15% of them singletons. Sequenced sample: lung tumor tissue. The receptors stem from a woman between 45 and 65 years old with non-small cell lung cancer.

This clonotype ranks as medium-sized (0.01 to 0.1%). The rearrangement uses TRBV20-1 and TRBJ1-6; no clear D. The V gene's germline CDR1 is DFQATT and CDR2 SNEGSKA (reference sequence). The V end was cut by 0 bases, the J end by 0 bases, with 6 bases between. This CDR3 is 15 amino acids long. The CDR3: CSARDHRSYNSPLHF. CDR3 coding DNA: TGCAGTGCTAGAGATCACCGCTCCTATAATTCACCCCTCCACTTT.

By share of the sample, this clonotype is medium-sized (0.01 to 0.1%). The chain combines TRBV10-1 with TRBJ1-3; unclear D gene. The CDR3 length is 15 residues. V lost 3 bases to trimming and J lost 2 bases, with 11 bases between them. Per the germline V gene, CDR1 is WNHNN and CDR2 is SYGVQD (reference sequence). CDR3 nucleotide sequence: TGCGCCAGCAGTGACCCGGCCTCGGCTGGAAACACCATATATTTT. The encoded protein is CASSDPASAGNTIYF.

Sample share makes this clonotype medium-sized. The chain combines TRBV12-3 or TRBV12-4 with TRBJ1-2, with D possibly matching TRBD1 (5 bases). V was pared by 2 bases and J by 4 bases, with 11 bases between. The CDR3 is made up of 14 amino acids. CDR3 in amino acids: CASSLKRGTYGYTF. CDR3 DNA sequence: TGTGCCAGCAGTTTAAAACGGGGGACCTATGGCTACACCTTC.

By its share, this clonotype is medium-sized (0.01 to 0.1%). The chain recombines TRBV6-1 with TRBJ2-7; D gene ambiguous. The CDR3 sequence is 13 residues long. V lost 5 bases to trimming and J lost 0 bases, with 8 bases between them. Germline V gene sequence: CDR1 MNHNS, CDR2 SASEGT. The CDR3 DNA reads TGTGCCAGCAGTAGGGAAAACTCCTACGAGCAGTACTTC. As protein: CASSRENSYEQYF.

In its sample, this clonotype was seen a few times. The chain has TRBV27 and TRBJ2-4; 7 bases map to TRBD2. Germline-derived CDR1 and CDR2 are MNHEY and SMNVEV (reference sequence). The CDR3 runs to 16 residues. The J segment lost 2 bases and the V segment lost 3 bases, leaving 7 bases of the junction unmatched. CDR3: CASSFGGWSSKNIQYF. CDR3 DNA sequence: TGTGCCAGCAGTTTCGGGGGGTGGTCGTCCAAAAACATTCAGTACTTC.

This clonotype was seen more than once but under ten times. A much larger clone lies one base from this, so it may be a read error. The V and J genes are TRBV19 and TRBJ1-4; 10 positions match TRBD1. The CDR3 consists of 17 residues. Germline V gene sequence: CDR1 LNHDA, CDR2 SQIVND (reference sequence). For the CDR3, the DNA is TGTGCCATTAGTACACGGGACAGGGGTGCTACTAATGAAAAACTGTTTTTT. As protein: CAISTRDRGATNEKLFF.

Note on this clonotype: A much larger clone differs from this one at a single base, so this may be a read error. A read error is likely, as this CDR3 ends without the conserved phenylalanine or tryptophan. The V call is TRBV18, the J call TRBJ1-3; D unclear. The CDR3 runs to 13 residues. V was pared by 3 bases and J by 4 bases, with 7 bases between. The germline V gene encodes CDR1 KGHSH and CDR2 LQKENI. CDR3 DNA sequence: TGTGCCAGCTCACCTGATTACGGAAACACCATATATATT. It yields the protein CASSPDYGNTIYI.

The V call is TRBV5-6, the J call TRBJ1-5, with D maybe TRBD1 (5 bases). The CDR3 is made up of 14 amino acids. V was shortened by 2 bases and J by 6 bases, with 12 bases between the two germline ends. CDR1 SGHDT and CDR2 YYEEEE come from the germline V gene. CDR3 bases: TGTGCCAGCAGCTTCCGGGGGTTAGCTCAGCCCCAGCATTTT. Protein product: CASSFRGLAQPQHF. The whole variable domain, filled in from reference TRBV5-6 and TRBJ1-5, reads DAGVTQSPTHLIKTRGQQVTLRCSPKSGHDTVSWYQQALGQGPQFIFQYYEEEERQRGNFPDRFSGHQFPNYSSELNVNALLLGDSALYLCASSFRGLAQPQHFGDGTRLSIL.

V gene TRBV2 combines with J gene TRBJ1-5; 8 bases are a match to TRBD1. CDR3 length: 13 amino acids. CDR1 is SNHLY and CDR2 is FYNNEI in the germline V gene. V trimming: 7 bases; J trimming: 7 bases; junction bases outside the gene matches: 6. The CDR3 sequence: CASNYRGTQPQHF. DNA of the CDR3: TGTGCCAGCAACTACAGGGGGACGCAGCCCCAGCATTTT.

With regard to this clonotype: The CDR3 ends on some other residue instead of the conserved phenylalanine or tryptophan, so this is likely a read error. It is unclear where the CDR3 begins or ends on the DNA, so no DNA is shown, and the CDR3 is as TCRdb lists it. The CDR3: CASSLTAGGHEQYFGP. This sequence joins TRBV13 and TRBJ2-3; the table gives TRBD2 as D, unverified against the DNA. Germline V CDR1 and CDR2: PRHDT, FYEKMQ (reference sequence). Counting both end residues, the CDR3 totals 16 amino acids.

In this sample, this clonotype is medium-sized. This rearrangement joins TRBV6-5 to TRBJ2-2, with TRBD2 identical over 10 bases. J lost 6 bases, V lost 0 bases, and 7 bases had no gene match. Germline lookup yields CDR1 MNHEY and CDR2 SVGAGI. The CDR3 is 17 residues long. CDR3 sequence: CASSYSSGRASPGELFF. CDR3 DNA: TGTGCCAGCAGTTACTCGAGCGGGAGGGCCTCTCCCGGGGAGCTGTTTTTT.

This clonotype turned up a few times. The CDR3 sequence: CASSPVWARSTGELFF. DNA of the CDR3: TGTGCCAGCAGCCCGGTCTGGGCTCGGAGCACCGGGGAGCTGTTTTTT. V gene TRBV11-2 combines with J gene TRBJ2-2; D is undetermined. The CDR3 spans 16 residues. V shed 5 bases and J shed 4 bases, with 17 bases lying between them. The V gene's germline CDR1 is SGHAT and CDR2 FQNNGV.

The chain is built from TRBV7-2 and TRBJ2-7; tentative D call: TRBD1 (6 bases). Trimming pared 3 bases from V and 0 bases from J, leaving 12 bases between. The CDR3 is 15 residues long. Germline V lookup: CDR1 SGHTA, CDR2 FQGNSA. The CDR3 loop is CASSFYGTNSYEQYF. CDR3 sequence (DNA): TGTGCCAGCAGCTTCTACGGGACAAACTCCTACGAGCAGTACTTC. Full variable domain (missing parts from reference TRBV7-2 and TRBJ2-7): GAGVSQSPSNKVTEKGKDVELRCDPISGHTALYWYRQSLGQGLEFLIYFQGNSAPDKSGLPSDRFSAERTGGSVSTLTIQRTQQEDSAVYLCASSFYGTNSYEQYFGPGTRLTVT.

By sample share, this clonotype is medium-sized (0.01 to 0.1%). V gene TRBV12-3 or TRBV12-4 combines with J gene TRBJ1-1, with D unclear. Trimming cost V 10 bases and J 1 base, with 16 bases left between them. CDR3 size: 14 residues. The CDR3 bases are TGTGCCAACCAGAAGGGCTCGGGGAACACTGAAGCTTTCTTT. Translation gives CANQKGSGNTEAFF.

This clonotype rates as medium-sized. V is TRBV20-1 and J is TRBJ2-7; TRBD2 matches at 9 bases. The V gene's germline CDR1 is DFQATT and CDR2 SNEGSKA (reference sequence). Trimming at V came to 4 bases and at J to 0 bases, leaving 4 bases not matched to a gene. The CDR3 covers 14 residues. In DNA, the CDR3 is TGCAGTGCTAACCTAGCGGGAAGCTCCTACGAGCAGTACTTC. Its protein is CSANLAGSSYEQYF.

This clonotype is deemed medium-sized. This chain connects TRBV18 to TRBJ1-2; 9 bases fit TRBD1. Losses at the gene ends were 5 bases for V and 4 bases for J; bases not matched to a gene: 5. Germline V gene sequence: CDR1 KGHSH, CDR2 LQKENI. The CDR3 spans 14 residues. The CDR3 is CASSTGTGIYGYTF. CDR3 nucleotide sequence: TGTGCCAGCTCAACCGGGACAGGGATCTATGGCTACACCTTC.

This clonotype was detected a few times. This sequence joins TRBV20-1 and TRBJ1-5; D is perhaps TRBD1 (5 bases). The germline V gene has CDR1 DFQATT and CDR2 SNEGSKA (reference sequence). Between the trimmed V and J ends, which lost 1 base and 4 bases, there was a span of 17 bases. The CDR3 is made up of 16 amino acids. In DNA, the CDR3 is TGCAGTGCTAGAGTGAACCCCGGGGCCAAGAATCAGCCCCAGCATTTT. It yields the protein CSARVNPGAKNQPQHF.

This clonotype is medium-sized. The V gene is TRBV5-1, the J gene TRBJ1-4; D is unclear. The CDR3 sequence is 18 residues long. From germline, CDR1 is SGHRS and CDR2 YFSETQ. V was pared by 3 bases and J by 0 bases, with 18 bases between. CDR3 residues: CASSSPQEKSATNEKLFF. The CDR3 coding sequence is TGCGCCAGCAGCTCGCCTCAGGAGAAATCTGCAACTAATGAAAAACTGTTTTTT. Variable domain in full (rest from reference TRBV5-1 and TRBJ1-4): KAGVTQTPRYLIKTRGQQVTLSCSPISGHRSVSWYQQTPGQGLQFLFEYFSETQRNKGNFPGRFSGRQFSNSRSEMNVSTLELGDSALYLCASSSPQEKSATNEKLFFGSGTQLSVL.